This section outlines one TCR beta chain sequence together with its context. V gave up 7 bases and J gave up 2 bases, with 9 bases separating them. The CDR3 is 12 residues long. Time point reported: pre-sensitization, week 0. This sample's treatment: therapeutic diphenylcyclopropenone sensitization with weekly scalp DPC. TCRdb reprocessed the RACE reads via MiXCR and lists one record per CDR3 protein. Here the sample spans some 400,000 distinct CDR3 sequences, 4.5% to 6% being singletons. This entry comes from a study of human T cells and chemical hapten exposure. This rearrangement joins TRBV12-3 or TRBV12-4 to TRBJ2-7; D remains ambiguous. This sequence was found in a woman between 45 and 60 years old with alopecia areata. Some clones in this sample may be carry-over from other donors' samples. The sequencing here drew on whole blood, taken in connection with sensitization to the hapten diphenylcyclopropenone (DPC). CDR3 DNA sequence: TGTGCCAGCATTACGGAACCCTACGAGCAGTACTTC. It codes for CASITEPYEQYF.